Presented here are 7 T cell receptor beta chains from one specimen sequenced in a study of shared clonotypes between healthy human individuals. TCRdb's copy holds only in-frame clones and misses some; the assay was immunoSEQ multiplex PCR. The table records some 2 million clones, 95% of them present only once. Sequenced: naive CD4+ T cells sorted from blood. The subset denotes: CD45RA+ positively selected. The receptors here all came from a man younger than 35 in good health.

The chain combines TRBV7-2 with TRBJ1-2; TRBD1 matches 7 bases. CDR1 and CDR2 (germline): SGHTA, FQGNSA. The ends lost 3 bases at V and 4 bases at J; junction bases unmatched: 8. The CDR3 covers 15 residues. CDR3 sequence (DNA): TGTGCCAGCAGCTTGGACTCGACAGGGCCCTATGGCTACACCTTC. Translation: CASSLDSTGPYGYTF.

This sequence joins TRBV9 and TRBJ2-7, with D perhaps given as TRBD1 or TRBD2 (5 bases each). V lost 3 bases and J 0 bases, leaving 13 bases between the germline ends. CDR3 length equals 15 residues. CDR1 is SGDLS and CDR2 is YYNGEE in the germline V gene. For the CDR3, the DNA is TGTGCCAGCAGCGAGGCGCCGGGGACCTCCTACGAGCAGTACTTC. The encoded protein is CASSEAPGTSYEQYF.

This clone was detected once. V and J are TRBV11-2 and TRBJ2-1; 10 bases align to TRBD2. Trimming at V came to 0 bases and at J to 6 bases, leaving 14 bases not matched to a gene. CDR1 is SGHAT, CDR2 FQNNGV, per germline. The CDR3 length is 19 residues. In nucleotides, the CDR3 is TGTGCCAGCAGCTTAGACCCGGGACTAGCGATCTACCTTGGCAATGAGCAGTTCTTC. Translating it yields CASSLDPGLAIYLGNEQFF.

The rearrangement joins TRBV6-4 to TRBJ1-2; D not resolved. CDR1 and CDR2 from the germline V gene are MRHNA and SNTAGT. The CDR3 is made up of 10 amino acids. V gave up 8 bases and J gave up 4 bases, with 5 bases separating them. Here the CDR3 reads CASGRYGYTF. CDR3 nucleotide sequence: TGTGCCAGCGGCCGCTATGGCTACACCTTC.

The V call is TRBV2, the J call TRBJ1-1, with D possibly being TRBD1 (5 bases). The V gene's germline CDR1 is SNHLY and CDR2 FYNNEI. The CDR3 totals 13 residues. The V gene lost 6 bases and the J gene lost 0 bases, with 8 bases spanning the gap. CDR3 coding DNA: TGTGCCAGCAGCAGGACACTGAACACTGAAGCTTTCTTT. Translation: CASSRTLNTEAFF.

This clone appeared a single time. The chain joins TRBV6-5 to TRBJ2-6; 9 bases map to TRBD2. With 6 bases clipped from V and 4 bases from J, the junction kept 4 bases outside the gene matches. Germline assignment: CDR1 MNHEY and CDR2 SVGAGI. CDR3 size: 15 residues. The CDR3 is CASRRGGSGANVLTF. CDR3 nucleotides: TGTGCCAGCAGGCGGGGGGGATCCGGGGCCAACGTCCTGACTTTC.

V and J are TRBV27 and TRBJ2-3; 7 positions agree with TRBD2. Losses at the gene ends were 2 bases for V and 3 bases for J; bases not matched to a gene: 2. Looked up from germline, CDR1 is MNHEY and CDR2 is SMNVEV (reference sequence). The CDR3 is 14 residues long. CDR3 DNA: TGTGCCAGCAGTTTAGCGGGGGTGACAGATACGCAGTATTTT. Protein sequence: CASSLAGVTDTQYF.